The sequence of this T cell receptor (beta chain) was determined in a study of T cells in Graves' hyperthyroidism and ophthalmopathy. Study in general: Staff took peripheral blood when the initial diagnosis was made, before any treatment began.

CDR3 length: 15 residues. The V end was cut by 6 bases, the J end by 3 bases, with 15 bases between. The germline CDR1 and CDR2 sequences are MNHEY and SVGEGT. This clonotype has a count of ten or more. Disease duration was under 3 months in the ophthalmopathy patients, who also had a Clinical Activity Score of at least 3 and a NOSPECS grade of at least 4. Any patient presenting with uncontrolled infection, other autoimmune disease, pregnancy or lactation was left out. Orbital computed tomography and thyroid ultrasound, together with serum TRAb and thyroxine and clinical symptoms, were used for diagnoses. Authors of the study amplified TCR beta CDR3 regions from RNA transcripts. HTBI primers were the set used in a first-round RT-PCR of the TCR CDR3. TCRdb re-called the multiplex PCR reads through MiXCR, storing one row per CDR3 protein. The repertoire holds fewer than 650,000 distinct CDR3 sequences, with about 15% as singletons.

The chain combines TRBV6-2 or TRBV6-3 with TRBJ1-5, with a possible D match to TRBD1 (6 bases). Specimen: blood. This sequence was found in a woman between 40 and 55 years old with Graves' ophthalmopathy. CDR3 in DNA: TGTGCCAGCAGACAGGGAGAGACGGACAATCAGCCCCAGCATTTT. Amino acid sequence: CASRQGETDNQPQHF.